These 12 T cell receptor beta chains were sequenced from one sample in a study of T cell changes during pregnancy in multiple sclerosis. Here immunoSEQ multiplex PCR was the method, and the copy in TCRdb shows in-frame clones only, minus some. The sample lists roughly 56,000 clones; around 90% were seen once. Sequenced here: CD4+ T cells from peripheral blood mononuclear cells, sampled after pregnancy. These receptors all come from a female donor in good health, enrolled as a control in a pregnancy study.

This clone was recorded only once. The rearrangement joins TRBV4-2 to TRBJ1-3; D is possibly TRBD1 (6 bases). The germline V gene encodes CDR1 LGHNA and CDR2 YNFKEQ. This CDR3 contains 16 residues. V was cut by 4 bases and J by 0 bases, with 13 bases left in between. Here the CDR3 DNA reads TGTGCCAGCAGCCCTGGGGGCGCGGTCTCTGGAAACACCATATATTTT. Protein: CASSPGGAVSGNTIYF.

This CDR3 reads CASSVTETNYGYTF. The CDR3 DNA is TGTGCCAGCAGCGTAACAGAGACTAACTATGGCTACACCTTC. V usage is TRBV9 and J usage is TRBJ1-2; the D is unclear. V was trimmed by 1 base and J by 0 bases, leaving 7 bases between them. The CDR3 covers 14 residues. Per germline, CDR1 SGDLS and CDR2 YYNGEE. The full variable domain, rest sourced from reference TRBV9 and TRBJ1-2, is DSGVTQTPKHLITATGQRVTLRCSPRSGDLSVYWYQQSLDQGLQFLIQYYNGEERAKGNILERFSAQQFPDLHSELNLSSLELGDSALYFCASSVTETNYGYTFGSGTRLTVV.

The V call is TRBV7-2, the J call TRBJ1-2; 7 positions agree with TRBD1. This CDR3 is built from 13 residues. After removal of 1 base from V and 8 bases from J, the junction contained 4 bases not matched to a gene. In germline, CDR1 is SGHTA, CDR2 FQGNSA. In nucleotides, the CDR3 is TGTGCCAGCAGCTTAGACAGGGGAGAAGGCTACACCTTC. Translated, it gives CASSLDRGEGYTF.

The chain combines TRBV5-1 with TRBJ1-2, with 9 nucleotides matching TRBD1. There are 14 residues in the CDR3. J lost 6 bases, V lost 1 base, and 4 bases had no gene match. The germline CDR1 and CDR2 sequences are SGHRS and YFSETQ. The CDR3 loop reads CASSLSTGGDGYTF. The CDR3 nucleotides read TGCGCCAGCAGCTTGTCCACAGGGGGCGATGGCTACACCTTC.

For the CDR3, the DNA is TGTGCCAGCAGCCTAGGACAGGGCGGCGGTGAAGCTTTCTTT. Protein product: CASSLGQGGGEAFF. This rearrangement joins TRBV9 to TRBJ1-1; 8 nucleotides match TRBD1. The ends lost 4 bases at V and 7 bases at J; junction bases unmatched: 9. From germline, CDR1 is SGDLS and CDR2 YYNGEE. CDR3 size: 14 residues.

The gene calls are TRBV6-6 and TRBJ2-1, with TRBD1 matching 9 bases. Germline assignment: CDR1 MNHNY and CDR2 SVGAGI (reference sequence). This CDR3 contains 15 residues. Unmatched junction bases numbered 8, after V lost 2 bases and J lost 9 bases. In nucleotides, the CDR3 is TGTGCCAGCAGTTACCGGGGACAGGGCTTGGGTGAGCAGTTCTTC. It specifies CASSYRGQGLGEQFF.

This CDR3 reads CASSQGFEGGELFF. CDR3 coding DNA: TGTGCCAGCAGCCAAGGTTTCGAGGGAGGGGAGCTGTTTTTT. The chain is built from TRBV4-2 and TRBJ2-2, with a tentative D call TRBD2 (5 bases). This CDR3 comprises 14 residues. Trimming shortened V by 1 base and J by 8 bases, and 11 bases separated the two germline ends. The germline gives CDR1 LGHNA, CDR2 YNFKEQ.

This clone was counted only a few times. The chain carries TRBV5-4 and TRBJ1-2; TRBD1 agrees at 11 bases. CDR1 and CDR2 from the germline V gene are SGHNT and YYREEE (reference sequence). The CDR3 consists of 14 residues. V dropped 6 bases and J dropped 6; count of bases not matched to a gene: 7. CDR3 sequence reads: CASTPDRGPDGYTF. In DNA form, the CDR3 reads TGTGCCAGCACCCCGGACAGGGGGCCCGATGGCTACACCTTC.

This chain links TRBV13 with TRBJ1-4; D gene ambiguous. Germline values: CDR1 PRHDT, CDR2 FYEKMQ (reference sequence). The CDR3 runs to 12 residues. V dropped 2 bases and J dropped 11 bases, with 9 bases sitting between them. CDR3 sequence reads: CASSLSGEKLFF. In nucleotides, the CDR3 is TGTGCCAGCAGCTTATCAGGCGAGAAACTGTTTTTT.

This sequence joins TRBV11-2 and TRBJ2-7, with 8 bases that match TRBD1. Per the germline V gene, CDR1 is SGHAT and CDR2 is FQNNGV. Trimming at V came to 5 bases and at J to 0 bases, leaving 9 bases not matched to a gene. CDR3 length: 16 amino acids. CDR3 DNA sequence: TGTGCCAGCAGCCTAAAGACAGGGGATTACTCCTACGAGCAGTACTTC. Encoded protein: CASSLKTGDYSYEQYF.

This chain uses TRBV7-9 with TRBJ2-2, with TRBD1 matching over 9 bases. The CDR3 length is 16 residues. Germline CDR1 and CDR2: SEHNR and FQNEAQ (reference sequence). With V trimmed by 5 bases and J by 8 bases, 12 bases remained unmatched. CDR3 in DNA: TGTGCCAGCAGCCCGACCGGGACAGGGTTTTCGGGGGAGCTGTTTTTT. It yields the protein CASSPTGTGFSGELFF.

The V and J genes are TRBV9 and TRBJ2-1; possibly TRBD1 for D (5 bases). Trimming pared 0 bases from V and 7 bases from J, leaving 11 bases between. The CDR3 is 14 amino acids. Germline CDR1 SGDLS, CDR2 YYNGEE. CDR3 coding DNA: TGTGCCAGCAGCGTAGGGGCAGGGCAAAATGAGCAGTTCTTC. The encoded protein is CASSVGAGQNEQFF.